Listed below are T cell receptor beta chains from one sample, sequenced in a study of cytomegalovirus exposure and HLA in healthy donors. Here immunoSEQ multiplex PCR was the method, and the copy in TCRdb shows in-frame clones only, minus some. In the table there are under 200,000 clones, roughly 80% of which are singletons. Sequenced input: PBMCs. The receptors were sampled from a man between 45 and 60 years old in good health and CMV-seronegative. Both conserved end residues are part of each CDR3. D genes are given only for firm matches. Size is stated for part of the rows, as once, few or many counts, or as a class when the clone is expanded.

V gene	J gene	clone size	D gene	CDR3 DNA	CDR3 protein
TRBV6-4	TRBJ1-6	.	TRBD1	TGTGCCAGCAGTGACACGGGGACAGGGAGTTCACCCCTCCACTTT	CASSDTGTGSSPLHF
TRBV4-1	TRBJ1-1	few	TRBD1	TGCGCCAGCAGCCAACTTCGGACAGGGGGATTTCAAGCTTTCTTT	CASSQLRTGGFQAFF
TRBV5-1	TRBJ1-1	.	.	TGCGCCAGCAGCTTGGAGGGAGGGAGGAACACTGAAGCTTTCTTT	CASSLEGGRNTEAFF
TRBV27	TRBJ1-1	.	.	TGTGCCAGCAGACGGGGGGGTAGCACTGAAGCTTTCTTT	CASRRGGSTEAFF
TRBV2	TRBJ1-1	.	.	TGTGCCAGCAGTGCCGGGGGGAGCACTGAAGCTTTCTTT	CASSAGGSTEAFF
TRBV18	TRBJ2-5	.	.	TGTGCCAGCTCACCACTTTCAACCGGAGAGACCCAGTACTTC	CASSPLSTGETQYF
TRBV4-1	TRBJ1-5	.	.	TGCGCCAGCAGCCAAGGTCTTACAGGCTTAGGCCCCAAACTCAATCAGCCCCAGCATTTT	CASSQGLTGLGPKLNQPQHF
TRBV5-1	TRBJ1-3	.	TRBD1	TGCGCCAGCAGCGTACGGACAGGAGCAGGAAACACCATATATTTT	CASSVRTGAGNTIYF
TRBV7-2	TRBJ2-1	.	TRBD2	TGTGCCAGCAGCCGTAAGCGGGGGGGCAGGAATGAGCAGTTCTTC	CASSRKRGGRNEQFF
TRBV18	TRBJ1-3	.	.	TGTGCCAGCTCACCACAATTATCCCAGGGCCGAAACACCATATATTTT	CASSPQLSQGRNTIYF
TRBV18	TRBJ1-3	few	.	TGTGCCAGCTCACCCGCAGGGGTCCACTCTGGAAACACCATATATTTT	CASSPAGVHSGNTIYF
TRBV7-8	TRBJ2-5	.	TRBD2	TGTGCCAGCAACCCAAGTCCTAGCGGGGGGGTTGCAGAGACCCAGTACTTC	CASNPSPSGGVAETQYF
TRBV20-1	TRBJ1-1	.	.	TGCAGTGGATGGACTAGCGCTGAAGCTTTCTTT	CSGWTSAEAFF
TRBV6-5	TRBJ1-6	.	.	TGTGCCAGCAGTTCCCGACAGACCGGTAATTCACCCCTCCACTTT	CASSSRQTGNSPLHF
TRBV7-9	TRBJ2-1	.	TRBD1	TGTTCCAGCAGCTTCCCGGACAGGGAACGAGGGTTCTTC	CSSSFPDRERGFF
TRBV4-2	TRBJ1-6	many	TRBD1	TGTGCCAGCAGCTCCCAGACAGGGGCGAATAATTCACCCCTCCACTTT	CASSSQTGANNSPLHF
TRBV6-5	TRBJ1-6	.	.	TGTGCCAGCAGTTCGGACAGTAGGTCACCCCTCCACTTT	CASSSDSRSPLHF
TRBV5-1	TRBJ1-1	.	.	TGCGCCAGCAGCTTGGGGGCCGACACTGAAGCTTTCTTT	CASSLGADTEAFF
TRBV5-1	TRBJ2-3	few	TRBD2	TGCGCCAGCAGCGGGTTAGCGGGGGGAAGTGGTGCAGATACGCAGTATTTT	CASSGLAGGSGADTQYF
TRBV7-9	TRBJ1-4	.	.	TGTGCCTGGACTTCCGGGTCTATTAATGAAAAACTGTTTTTT	CAWTSGSINEKLFF
TRBV4-3	TRBJ2-5	.	.	TGCGCCAGCAGCCAAGGAACAGGAGACCAAGAGACCCAGTACTTC	CASSQGTGDQETQYF
TRBV19	TRBJ2-7	.	TRBD1	TGTGCCAGTAGCCCCCTAACCGGGACAGGGCTACACGAGCAGTACTTC	CASSPLTGTGLHEQYF
TRBV5-5	TRBJ2-7	.	.	TGTGCCAGCAGCTTACCAGGCCTCGGCGAGCAGTACTTC	CASSLPGLGEQYF
TRBV5-6	TRBJ1-1	.	TRBD1	TGTGCCAGCAGAAAGGAGGGGGCGTCCCAGTTGAACACTGAAGCTTTCTTT	CASRKEGASQLNTEAFF
TRBV10-3	TRBJ2-5	.	TRBD1	TGTGCCATCAGTACCGGGACAGGGGTGGAGGCCCCCCAAGAGACCCAGTACTTC	CAISTGTGVEAPQETQYF
TRBV11-2	TRBJ2-7	.	.	TGTGCCAGCAGCTTACAACCCGGGATAACCTACGAGCAGTACTTC	CASSLQPGITYEQYF
TRBV5-8	TRBJ2-7	.	.	TGTGCCAGCAGACGGGCCCGGGGATTTTACGAGCAGTACTTC	CASRRARGFYEQYF